This T cell receptor beta chain was found in a study of blood T cell repertoires in COVID-19. Individuals aged 18 to 89 years were recruited from approximately 22 US areas. Each exposed participant met a COVID-19 case in the 2 weeks preceding study entry. Data came from immunoSEQ multiplex PCR; TCRdb stores just in-frame clones and leaves some out. The sample carries roughly 250,000 clones, 75% to 90% recorded once. V dropped 5 bases and J dropped 8 bases, with 12 bases sitting between them. Germline V gene sequence: CDR1 SEHNR, CDR2 FQNEAQ (reference sequence). The CDR3 extends over 12 amino acids. The TCR was taken from a man between 45 and 60 years old who had been exposed to COVID-19. The chain joins TRBV7-9 to TRBJ1-1, with a tentative D call TRBD1 (5 bases). Input material: PBMCs or T cells enriched from blood (not recorded which). CDR3 residues: CASSVTVSEAFF. Written as DNA, the CDR3 is TGTGCCAGCAGCGTGACAGTTTCAGAAGCTTTCTTT. The whole variable domain, filled in from reference TRBV7-9 and TRBJ1-1, reads DTGVSQNPRHKITKRGQNVTFRCDPISEHNRLYWYRQTLGQGPEFLTYFQNEAQLEKSRLLSDRFSAERPKGSFSTLEIQRTEQGDSAMYLCASSVTVSEAFFGQGTRLTVV.